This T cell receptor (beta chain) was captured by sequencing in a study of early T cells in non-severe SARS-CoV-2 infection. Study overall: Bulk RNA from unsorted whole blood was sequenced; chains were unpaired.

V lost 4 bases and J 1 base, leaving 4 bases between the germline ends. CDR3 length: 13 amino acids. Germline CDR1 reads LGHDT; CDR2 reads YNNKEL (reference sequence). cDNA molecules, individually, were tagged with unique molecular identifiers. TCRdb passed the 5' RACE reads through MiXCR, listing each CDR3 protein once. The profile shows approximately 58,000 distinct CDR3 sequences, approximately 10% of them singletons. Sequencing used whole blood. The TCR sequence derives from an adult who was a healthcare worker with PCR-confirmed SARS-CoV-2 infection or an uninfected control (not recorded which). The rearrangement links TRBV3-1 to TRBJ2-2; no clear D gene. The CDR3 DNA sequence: TGTGCCAGCAGCCCCTGGAACACCGGGGAGCTGTTTTTT. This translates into CASSPWNTGELFF.